What follows describes a single T cell receptor (beta chain). This sample is part of a study of technical replicates of blood from a few donors. TCRdb keeps only in-frame clones here, not all; method: immunoSEQ multiplex PCR. The sample shows roughly 50,000 clones, around 95% of them seen only once. The sequenced sample was PBMCs. The clonotype originates from a human donor in good health. Some clones in this sample may be carry-over from other donors' samples.

In nucleotides, the CDR3 is TGTGCCAGCAGCCGAGGGACTATTTCAGGCGACGAGCAGTTCTTC. Translated, it gives CASSRGTISGDEQFF. The V and J genes are TRBV7-3 and TRBJ2-1, with TRBD2 identical over 7 bases. The CDR3 length is 15 residues. The trim removed 5 bases at V and 10 bases at J, leaving 14 bases unmatched. Germline CDR1 SGHTA, CDR2 FQGTGA.